This TCR beta chain is from a study of shared clonotypes between healthy human individuals. This clone was seen more than once but under ten times. With 1 base clipped from V and 9 bases from J, the junction kept 8 bases outside the gene matches. Germline CDR1 MNHEY, CDR2 SMNVEV (reference sequence). The length of the CDR3 is 16 residues. Donors included only healthy HIV-negative adults lacking recent acute infections or vaccinations. Generated by immunoSEQ multiplex PCR, the TCRdb table keeps only in-frame clones and is missing some. The sample has around 720,000 clones; 55% to 85% are singletons. The sequence was obtained from a woman aged 25 to 39 in good health. The sequenced material came from memory CD4+ T cells sorted from blood. As to subset: CD45RA-negative fraction. The V gene is TRBV27, the J gene TRBJ2-1; TRBD1 matches 11 bases. The CDR3 reads CASSLFLGQGVSEQFF. The CDR3, as DNA: TGTGCCAGCAGTTTATTTTTGGGACAGGGGGTTTCTGAGCAGTTCTTC.